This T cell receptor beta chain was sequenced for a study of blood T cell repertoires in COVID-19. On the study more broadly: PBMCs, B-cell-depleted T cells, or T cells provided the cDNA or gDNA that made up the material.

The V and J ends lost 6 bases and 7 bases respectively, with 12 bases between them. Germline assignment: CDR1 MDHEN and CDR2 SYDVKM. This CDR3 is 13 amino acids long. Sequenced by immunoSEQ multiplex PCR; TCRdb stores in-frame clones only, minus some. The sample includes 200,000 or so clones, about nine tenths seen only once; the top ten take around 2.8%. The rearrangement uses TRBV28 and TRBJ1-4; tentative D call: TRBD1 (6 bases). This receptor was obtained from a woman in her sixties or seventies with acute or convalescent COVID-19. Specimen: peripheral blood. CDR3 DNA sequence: TGTGCCAGCAGGGGGGCGGGCGCTGAAAAACTGTTTTTT. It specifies CASRGAGAEKLFF.